The rows below give T cell receptor beta chains drawn from one sample of a study of T cell responses to AZD1222 COVID-19 vaccine. Sequencing was performed with immunoSEQ multiplex PCR; in TCRdb, only in-frame clones are kept and a portion is missing. The data show approximately 150,000 clones, roughly nine tenths seen once. The sequencing used peripheral blood, collected 28 days after the second AZD1222 dose. These receptors all come from an adult who received the AZD1222 COVID-19 vaccine. The CDR3 runs from the conserved cysteine through the conserved F or W. D genes are given only for firm matches. Not every row has a clone size; where given, it reads once, few, many or a size class.

CDR3,DNA,J,V,size,D
CSVEIGHTEAFF,TGCAGCGTTGAGATCGGCCACACTGAAGCTTTCTTT,TRBJ1-1,TRBV29-1,few,-
CASSADRDGGGYTF,TGTGCCAGCAGCGCAGACAGGGATGGGGGTGGCTACACCTTC,TRBJ1-2,TRBV11-2,-,TRBD1
CASSQRREAFF,TGTGCCAGCAGCCAGAGAAGGGAAGCTTTCTTT,TRBJ1-1,TRBV3-1/TRBV3-2,-,-
CAGTGDSYEQYF,TGTGCCGGGACAGGGGATTCCTACGAGCAGTACTTC,TRBJ2-7,TRBV2,-,TRBD1
CASSEDGNLIAGRREQFF,TGTGCCAGCAGTGAAGACGGGAATTTAATAGCGGGGCGACGAGAGCAGTTCTTC,TRBJ2-1,TRBV2,-,TRBD2
CASSFYSGTSGTGELFF,TGCGCCAGCAGCTTTTACTCCGGGACTAGCGGCACCGGGGAGCTGTTTTTT,TRBJ2-2,TRBV5-1,-,TRBD2
CASSQVEGGDTEAFF,TGCGCCAGCAGCCAAGTTGAAGGGGGGGACACTGAAGCTTTCTTT,TRBJ1-1,TRBV4-1,-,-
CASSSTGGNQPQHF,TGTGCCAGCAGCTCTACAGGGGGCAATCAGCCCCAGCATTTT,TRBJ1-5,TRBV7-9,-,TRBD1
CASSQGARQGGSYEQYF,TGCGCCAGCAGCCAAGGGGCCAGACAGGGAGGGTCCTACGAGCAGTACTTC,TRBJ2-7,TRBV4-3,-,-
CASSLAGSWDGEQFF,TGTGCCAGCAGCTTAGCCGGGAGTTGGGATGGTGAGCAGTTCTTC,TRBJ2-1,TRBV7-2,-,-
CASSVGTIPTGELFF,TGTGCCAGCAGCGTCGGGACTATACCCACCGGGGAGCTGTTTTTT,TRBJ2-2,TRBV5-4,-,TRBD2
CASSLERGGEKLFF,TGCGCCAGCAGCTTGGAGAGGGGTGGTGAAAAACTGTTTTTT,TRBJ1-4,TRBV5-1,-,-
CASSSGQGPQPQHF,TGTGCCAGCAGTTCTGGACAGGGGCCTCAGCCCCAGCATTTT,TRBJ1-5,TRBV27,-,TRBD1
CASSPRVARNTEAFF,TGTGCCAGCAGCCCAAGGGTGGCCCGGAACACTGAAGCTTTCTTT,TRBJ1-1,TRBV7-2,-,-
CASSYSRARPGSYNEQFF,TGTGCCAGCAGTTACTCTCGGGCCCGACCAGGCTCCTACAATGAGCAGTTCTTC,TRBJ2-1,TRBV6-2/TRBV6-3,-,-
CASSLVSYYEQYF,TGTGCCAGCAGCTTAGTCAGTTACTACGAGCAGTACTTC,TRBJ2-7,TRBV11-2,-,-
CASSDQGLATQYF,TGTGCCAGCAGTGATCAGGGTTTGGCGACCCAGTACTTC,TRBJ2-5,TRBV2,once,-
CASSPDGGEDEQFF,TGTGCCAGCAGCCCGGACGGCGGGGAGGATGAGCAGTTCTTC,TRBJ2-1,TRBV5-4,-,-
CASSGRGVNEQFF,TGTGCCAGCAGTGGGCGGGGAGTAAATGAGCAGTTCTTC,TRBJ2-1,TRBV19,-,-
CASSDTGFTNEKLFF,TGTGCCAGCAGTGATACGGGGTTCACTAATGAAAAACTGTTTTTT,TRBJ1-4,TRBV25-1,few,-
CASSSPQVVSSGNTIYF,TGTGCCAGCAGCTCTCCCCAGGTAGTGAGCTCTGGAAACACCATATATTTT,TRBJ1-3,TRBV7-9,-,-
CASSPPGETQYF,TGTGCCAGCAGCCCCCCGGGGGAGACCCAGTACTTC,TRBJ2-5,TRBV5-6,-,-
CSVPGGTGELFF,TGCAGCGTCCCAGGGGGCACCGGGGAGCTGTTTTTT,TRBJ2-2,TRBV29-1,once,TRBD1
CAVSVMMNTEAFF,TGTGCCGTCTCGGTAATGATGAACACTGAAGCTTTCTTT,TRBJ1-1,TRBV6-5,few,-
CARRPSRQDSNQPQHF,TGCGCCAGAAGGCCTTCGCGACAGGATAGCAATCAGCCCCAGCATTTT,TRBJ1-5,TRBV10-2,-,-
CASSFDYNEQFF,TGTGCCAGCAGCTTCGACTACAATGAGCAGTTCTTC,TRBJ2-1,TRBV7-9,-,-
CASNGQGAYGYTF,TGTGCCAGCAACGGACAGGGAGCCTATGGCTACACCTTC,TRBJ1-2,TRBV12-3/TRBV12-4,-,TRBD1
CASSASYGYTF,TGTGCCAGCAGCGCCTCTTATGGCTACACCTTC,TRBJ1-2,TRBV7-9,-,-
CASSEYFPASSGNTIYF,TGTGCCAGCAGTGAATATTTCCCCGCCAGCTCTGGAAACACCATATATTTT,TRBJ1-3,TRBV25-1,-,-
CASGLGGPTGELFF,TGCGCCAGCGGTTTAGGGGGGCCCACCGGGGAGCTGTTTTTT,TRBJ2-2,TRBV5-1,-,-
CASSDRGEGSYNEQFF,TGTGCCAGCAGTGATCGCGGGGAGGGCTCCTACAATGAGCAGTTCTTC,TRBJ2-1,TRBV6-4,-,TRBD2
CASNPGDRGNYGYTF,TGTGCCAGCAACCCAGGAGACAGGGGGAACTATGGCTACACCTTC,TRBJ1-2,TRBV7-2,-,TRBD1
CASSLRTDQETQYF,TGTGCCAGCAGCCTACGGACAGATCAAGAGACCCAGTACTTC,TRBJ2-5,TRBV3-1/TRBV3-2,-,-
CASSQESGQGRPPSYGYTF,TGTGCCAGCAGCCAAGAGTCGGGGCAGGGGCGTCCCCCAAGCTATGGCTACACCTTC,TRBJ1-2,TRBV4-2,-,-
CASSTGSGIIVFF,TGTGCCAGCAGCACCGGGTCAGGGATAATCGTTTTCTTT,TRBJ1-1,TRBV7-2,-,-
CSARGVYGYTF,TGCAGTGCTAGAGGGGTCTATGGCTACACCTTC,TRBJ1-2,TRBV20-1,-,-
CASSLRGQSNYGYTF,TGTGCCAGCAGCCTGCGAGGACAGTCTAACTATGGCTACACCTTC,TRBJ1-2,TRBV7-8,-,-
CASSLGQQGWPQHF,TGTGCCAGCAGCTTAGGACAGCAAGGTTGGCCCCAGCATTTT,TRBJ1-5,TRBV11-2,-,-
CASSESGGAETEAFF,TGCGCCAGCAGTGAGTCTGGGGGGGCAGAAACTGAAGCTTTCTTT,TRBJ1-1,TRBV10-1,once,-
CASSQLKEIGYEQYF,TGCGCCAGCAGCCAGCTTAAGGAGATAGGGTACGAGCAGTACTTC,TRBJ2-7,TRBV4-1,-,-
CASSLGTSGVYEQYF,TGTGCCAGCAGCCTAGGGACTAGCGGGGTCTACGAGCAGTACTTC,TRBJ2-7,TRBV28,-,TRBD2
CASSLAGGPYNEQFF,TGTGCCAGCAGCCTAGCGGGGGGACCCTACAATGAGCAGTTCTTC,TRBJ2-1,TRBV6-5,-,TRBD2
CASSQGRVYGYTF,TGTGCCAGCAGCCAAGGGCGTGTCTATGGCTACACCTTC,TRBJ1-2,TRBV3-1/TRBV3-2,-,-
CASSETGTATYEQYF,TGTGCCAGCAGCGAGACCGGGACGGCGACCTACGAGCAGTACTTC,TRBJ2-7,TRBV9,-,-